The present T cell receptor (beta chain) was sequenced within a study of cytomegalovirus exposure and HLA in healthy donors. The PCR made use of 60 Vbeta and 13 Jbeta primers. The protocol was immunoSEQ multiplex PCR, while the TCRdb copy is restricted to in-frame clones and leaves out a portion. Of 120,000 or so clones listed, about 90% are singletons. Germline loops: CDR1 LGHNA, CDR2 YSLEER. V was shortened by 4 bases and J by 7 bases, with 17 bases between the two germline ends. The CDR3 runs to 16 residues. This rearrangement joins TRBV4-3 to TRBJ1-6, with D perhaps TRBD1 (5 bases). What was sequenced was PBMCs. This TCR came from a man in his forties or fifties in good health and CMV-seronegative. CDR3 sequence (DNA): TGCGCCAGCAGCCGACAGCGGGAAATTGACAATTCACCCCTCCACTTT. Its protein is CASSRQREIDNSPLHF.